This T cell receptor (beta chain) was profiled in a study of shared clonotypes between healthy human individuals. Caucasian adults living in Nashville, Tennessee, provided all samples. Without sorting, samples used some 90 million PBMCs for genomic DNA. Germline V gene lookup returns CDR1 LNHDA and CDR2 SQIVND (reference sequence). CDR3 length: 14 residues. The V gene lost 7 bases and the J gene lost 0 bases, with 10 bases spanning the gap. Method: immunoSEQ multiplex PCR; TCRdb's copy keeps in-frame clones and lacks some. The sample lists approximately 510,000 clones, 79% seen once, with roughly 13% in the top ten.

Sequences were obtained from PBMCs. The source is a woman between 35 and 50 years old in good health. Some clones in this sample may be carry-over from other donors' samples. The chain combines TRBV19 with TRBJ2-1, with D possibly TRBD2 on 6 matching bases. The CDR3 sequence is CASNSGSSYNEQFF. The CDR3, as DNA: TGTGCCAGTAATAGCGGAAGCTCCTACAATGAGCAGTTCTTC.